This is a list of T cell receptor beta chains from one sample in a study of blood T cell repertoires in COVID-19. Using immunoSEQ multiplex PCR, the repertoire was profiled, and TCRdb retains in-frame clones only, with some absent. The data hold fewer than 200,000 clones, with about 80% observed a single time. Source material: peripheral blood. The receptors originated from a woman over 75 with acute or convalescent COVID-19. Both conserved end residues are trimmed from each CDR3.

TRBV3-1/TRBV3-2,TRBJ2-1,ASSTLAGVLF
TRBV5-6,TRBJ2-1,ASSLRTGGFYNEQF
TRBV2,TRBJ2-7,ASQRRGSYEQY
TRBV5-4,TRBJ1-1,ASSSDRGDTEAF
TRBV29-1,TRBJ2-7,SVGIAGDKSEQY
TRBV11-2,TRBJ1-5,ASSWGQASLNQPQH
TRBV6-6,TRBJ1-2,ASSYEGGSSYGYT
TRBV29-1,TRBJ1-3,SSLSGNTIY
TRBV29-1,TRBJ2-7,SVGQAGVYEQY
TRBV3-1/TRBV3-2,TRBJ2-3,ASSQEGSWGTDTQY
TRBV14,TRBJ2-7,ASSQDASPSEQY
TRBV18,TRBJ1-1,ASWAPRGRNTEAF
TRBV9,TRBJ2-3,ASNLRGGPLSTDTQY
TRBV7-8,TRBJ1-3,ASSFLQPSSGNTIY
TRBV20-1,TRBJ2-6,SAIDSRSGANVLT
TRBV30,TRBJ1-5,AWSNGDQPQH
TRBV6-6,TRBJ1-1,ASSYPGGGNTEAF
TRBV2,TRBJ2-5,ASSGLSKETQY
TRBV5-1,TRBJ2-1,ASSFGLNNEQF
TRBV12-3/TRBV12-4,TRBJ2-7,ASSFGRTYEQY
TRBV4-3,TRBJ2-3,ASSQDRGTYRDTQY
TRBV3-1/TRBV3-2,TRBJ1-2,ASSRGQNYGYT
TRBV21-1,TRBJ2-4,ASSRTLAGRHLAKNIQY
TRBV2,TRBJ1-2,ASRGRTGVYGYT
TRBV19,TRBJ2-5,ASSIGQGASETQY
TRBV5-1,TRBJ2-7,ASSMYQAYEQY
TRBV12-5,TRBJ2-1,ASVGLAGNEQF
TRBV20-1,TRBJ1-6,SASDKTGSNSPLH
TRBV15,TRBJ2-1,ATSRAVGAGAPNEQF
TRBV28,TRBJ1-5,ASSSTKTGGDHQPQH
TRBV24-1,TRBJ2-5,ATSDYGQGVETQY
TRBV2,TRBJ1-6,ASKGAGSSSPLH
TRBV7-2,TRBJ2-2,ASSLGGTTNTGELF
TRBV6-5,TRBJ1-1,ASSYSDRGWSEAF
TRBV28,TRBJ1-4,ASTPGAAGPQLMKRLF
TRBV19,TRBJ1-5,ASSPNPPQGQPQH
TRBV19,TRBJ2-7,ASSRENEQY
TRBV6-2/TRBV6-3,TRBJ1-5,ASSPGTRGGTLGNQPQH
TRBV28,TRBJ1-3,ASSLRTGSSGNTIY
TRBV14,TRBJ1-6,ASSLGGNSPLH
TRBV19,TRBJ2-5,ASSPRTGETQY
TRBV19,TRBJ2-3,ASSQSGEITDTQY
TRBV9,TRBJ2-2,ASSTHFGGANTGELF
TRBV11-2,TRBJ1-3,ASSLGGSGNTIY
TRBV5-4,TRBJ2-1,ASSLDGNSYNEQF
TRBV4-3,TRBJ2-1,ASSQEPGAGGEQF
TRBV28,TRBJ2-7,ASSLFLRGREQY
TRBV5-1,TRBJ2-7,ASSLVLASSYEQY
TRBV7-8,TRBJ1-2,ASSLDLAGGYT
TRBV6-5,TRBJ1-4,ASRLDTEKLF
TRBV5-1,TRBJ2-7,ASSLISSGGREQY
TRBV15,TRBJ1-4,ATSRDMGQGVGATNEKLF
TRBV6-1,TRBJ2-5,ASSEASGSWETQY
TRBV28,TRBJ2-2,ASRDSNTGELF
TRBV5-1,TRBJ2-7,ASSLERGLAGVYEQY
TRBV9,TRBJ2-3,ASSLWTSSDTQY
TRBV4-1,TRBJ2-1,ASSQDRDTYNEQF
TRBV19,TRBJ2-2,ASTKVRVSNTGELF
TRBV2,TRBJ2-3,ASRETSVPGTQY